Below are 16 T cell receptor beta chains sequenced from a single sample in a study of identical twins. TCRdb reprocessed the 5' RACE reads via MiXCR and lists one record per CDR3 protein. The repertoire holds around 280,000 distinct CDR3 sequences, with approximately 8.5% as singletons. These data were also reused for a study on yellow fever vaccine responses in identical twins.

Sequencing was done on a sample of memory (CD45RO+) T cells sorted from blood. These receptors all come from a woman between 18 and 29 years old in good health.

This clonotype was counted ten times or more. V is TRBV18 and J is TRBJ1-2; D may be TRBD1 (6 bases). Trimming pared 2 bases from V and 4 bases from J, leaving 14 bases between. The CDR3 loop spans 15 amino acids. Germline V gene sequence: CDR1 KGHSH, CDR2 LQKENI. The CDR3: CASSPGRDTLYGYTF. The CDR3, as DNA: TGTGCCAGCTCACCAGGCAGGGACACGCTCTATGGCTACACCTTC.

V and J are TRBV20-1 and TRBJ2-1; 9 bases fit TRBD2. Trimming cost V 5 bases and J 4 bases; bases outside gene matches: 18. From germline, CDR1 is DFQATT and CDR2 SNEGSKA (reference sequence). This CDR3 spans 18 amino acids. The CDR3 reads CSAPRGSGGKWGYNEQFF. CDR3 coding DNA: TGCAGTGCTCCTCGGGGTAGCGGGGGCAAATGGGGGTACAATGAGCAGTTCTTC.

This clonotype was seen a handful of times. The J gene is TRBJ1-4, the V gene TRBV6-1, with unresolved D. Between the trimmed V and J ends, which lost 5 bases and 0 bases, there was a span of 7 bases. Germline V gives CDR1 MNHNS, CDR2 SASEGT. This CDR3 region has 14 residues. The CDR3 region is CASSPLATNEKLFF. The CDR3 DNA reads TGTGCCAGCAGTCCACTAGCAACTAATGAAAAACTGTTTTTT.

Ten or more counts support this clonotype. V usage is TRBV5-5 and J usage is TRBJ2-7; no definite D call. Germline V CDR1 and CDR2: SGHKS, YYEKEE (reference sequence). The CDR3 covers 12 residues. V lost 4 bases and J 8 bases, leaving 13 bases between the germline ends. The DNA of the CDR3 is TGTGCCAGCAGCCTGTGGGGTGAGAAGCAGTACTTC. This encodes CASSLWGEKQYF.

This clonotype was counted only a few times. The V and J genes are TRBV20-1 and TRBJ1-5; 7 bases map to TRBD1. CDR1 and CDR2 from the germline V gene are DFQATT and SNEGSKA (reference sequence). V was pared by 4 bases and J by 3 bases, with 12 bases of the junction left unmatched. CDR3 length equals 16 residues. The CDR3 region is CSATDGTAEINQPQHF. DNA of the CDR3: TGCAGTGCTACCGATGGGACAGCCGAAATCAATCAGCCCCAGCATTTT.

CDR3 DNA: TGTGCCAGCAGGGCTAGAGCTAACTATGGCTACACCTTC. It encodes CASRARANYGYTF. The chain carries TRBV28 and TRBJ1-2; no clear D gene. V was clipped by 6 bases and J by 0 bases, with 8 bases between them. The CDR3 is 13 residues long. The germline V gene has CDR1 MDHEN and CDR2 SYDVKM.

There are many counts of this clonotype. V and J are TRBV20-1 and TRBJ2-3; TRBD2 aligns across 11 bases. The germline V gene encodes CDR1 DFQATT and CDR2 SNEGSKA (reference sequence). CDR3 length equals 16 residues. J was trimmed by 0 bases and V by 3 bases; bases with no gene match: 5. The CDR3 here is CSASPLAGASTDTQYF. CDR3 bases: TGCAGTGCTAGTCCACTAGCGGGGGCTAGCACAGATACGCAGTATTTT.

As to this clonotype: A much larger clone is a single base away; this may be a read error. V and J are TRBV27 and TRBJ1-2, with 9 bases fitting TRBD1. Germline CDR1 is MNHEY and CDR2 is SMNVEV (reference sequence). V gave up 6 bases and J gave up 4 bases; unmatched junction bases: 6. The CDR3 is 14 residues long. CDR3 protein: CASSRTDRGYGYTF. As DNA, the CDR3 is TGTGCCAGCAGCCGTACGGACAGGGGCTATGGCTACACCTTC.

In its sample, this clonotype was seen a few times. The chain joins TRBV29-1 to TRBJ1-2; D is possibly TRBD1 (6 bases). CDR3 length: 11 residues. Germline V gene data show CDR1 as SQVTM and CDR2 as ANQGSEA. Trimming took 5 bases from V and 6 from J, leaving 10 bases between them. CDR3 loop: CSVSGVDGYTF. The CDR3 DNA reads TGCAGCGTTTCAGGGGTGGATGGCTACACCTTC.

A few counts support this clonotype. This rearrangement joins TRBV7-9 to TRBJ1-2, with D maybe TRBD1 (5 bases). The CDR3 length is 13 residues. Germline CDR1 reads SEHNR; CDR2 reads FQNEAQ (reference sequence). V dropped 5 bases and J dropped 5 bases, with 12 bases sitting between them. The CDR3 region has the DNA TGTGCCAGCAGCCGGGACGGGCGGTATGGCTACACCTTC. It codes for CASSRDGRYGYTF.

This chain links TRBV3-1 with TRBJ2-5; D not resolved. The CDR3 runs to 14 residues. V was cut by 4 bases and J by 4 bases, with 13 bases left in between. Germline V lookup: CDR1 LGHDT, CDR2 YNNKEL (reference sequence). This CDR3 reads CASSLSATTETQYF. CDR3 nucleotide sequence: TGTGCCAGCAGCCTATCGGCTACAACAGAGACCCAGTACTTC.

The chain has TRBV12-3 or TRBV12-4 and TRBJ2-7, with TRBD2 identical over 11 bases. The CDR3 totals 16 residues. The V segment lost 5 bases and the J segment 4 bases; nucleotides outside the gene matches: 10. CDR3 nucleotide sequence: TGTGCCAGCAGTCTTTCAAGGGGGACTAGCGGATACGAGCAGTACTTC. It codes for CASSLSRGTSGYEQYF.

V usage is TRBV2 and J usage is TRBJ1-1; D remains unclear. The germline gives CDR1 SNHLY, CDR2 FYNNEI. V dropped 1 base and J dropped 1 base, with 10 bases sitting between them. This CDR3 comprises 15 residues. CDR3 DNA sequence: TGTGCCAGCAGTGAAGTCGCAGCGCCGAACACTGAAGCTTTCTTT. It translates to CASSEVAAPNTEAFF.

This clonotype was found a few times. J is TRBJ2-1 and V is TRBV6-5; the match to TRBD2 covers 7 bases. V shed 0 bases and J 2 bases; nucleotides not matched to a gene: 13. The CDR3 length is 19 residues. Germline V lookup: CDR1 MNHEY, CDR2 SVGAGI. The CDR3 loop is CASSYSPGLASGTYNEQFF. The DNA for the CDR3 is TGTGCCAGCAGTTACTCGCCAGGGTTGGCTAGCGGTACCTACAATGAGCAGTTCTTC.

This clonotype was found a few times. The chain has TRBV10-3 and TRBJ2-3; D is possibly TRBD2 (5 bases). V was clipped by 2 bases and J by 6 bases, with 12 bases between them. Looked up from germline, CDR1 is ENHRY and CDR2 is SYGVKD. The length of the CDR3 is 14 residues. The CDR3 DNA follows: TGTGCCATCAGTGAGATGGGGAGTTTGGATACGCAGTATTTT. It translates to CAISEMGSLDTQYF.

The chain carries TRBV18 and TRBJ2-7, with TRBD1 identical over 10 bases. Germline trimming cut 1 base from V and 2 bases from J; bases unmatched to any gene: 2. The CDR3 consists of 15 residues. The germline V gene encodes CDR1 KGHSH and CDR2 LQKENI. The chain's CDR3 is CASSPQGQGTYEQYF. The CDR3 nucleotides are TGTGCCAGCTCACCACAGGGACAGGGGACCTACGAGCAGTACTTC.